Below, one T cell receptor (beta chain) is given with its context. Its specificity is not known. The sample belongs to a study of immune evolution from preneoplasia to lung adenocarcinoma. The study, taken as a whole, reports: Normal lung had the highest top T cell clone frequencies. Clonality was highest in normal lung, lower in later-stage lesions apparently.

With 3 bases removed from V and 2 bases from J, the gap between germline ends came to 10 bases. The CDR3 is 14 residues long. Germline V gene data show CDR1 as ENHRY and CDR2 as SYGVKD. The method was immunoSEQ multiplex PCR; TCRdb's version includes in-frame clones alone and lacks a portion of them. This table holds 9,500 to 10,000 clones, 88% found once. The receptor was derived from a person aged 70 to 85 with invasive lung adenocarcinoma. Some clones in this sample may be carry-over from other donors' samples. The sequenced sample was FFPE invasive lung adenocarcinoma tissue. The V gene is TRBV10-3, the J gene TRBJ1-2; D gene uncertain. The CDR3 sequence is CAISEGQTNYGYTF. Here the CDR3 DNA reads TGTGCCATCAGTGAAGGCCAGACCAACTATGGCTACACCTTC.